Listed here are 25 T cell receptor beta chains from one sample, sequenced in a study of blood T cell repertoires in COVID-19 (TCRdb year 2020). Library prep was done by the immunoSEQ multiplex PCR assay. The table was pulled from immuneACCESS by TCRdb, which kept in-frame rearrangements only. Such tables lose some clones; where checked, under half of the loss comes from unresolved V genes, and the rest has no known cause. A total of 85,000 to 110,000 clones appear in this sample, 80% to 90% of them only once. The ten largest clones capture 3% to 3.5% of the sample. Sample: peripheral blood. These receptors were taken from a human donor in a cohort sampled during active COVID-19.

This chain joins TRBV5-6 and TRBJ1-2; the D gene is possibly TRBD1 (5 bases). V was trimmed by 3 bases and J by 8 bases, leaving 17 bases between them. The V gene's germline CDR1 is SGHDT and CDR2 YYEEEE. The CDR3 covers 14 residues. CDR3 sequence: CASSWGRTSQGYTF. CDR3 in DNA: TGTGCCAGCAGCTGGGGCCGAACTTCCCAAGGCTACACCTTC. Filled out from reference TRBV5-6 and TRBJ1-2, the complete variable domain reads DAGVTQSPTHLIKTRGQQVTLRCSPKSGHDTVSWYQQALGQGPQFIFQYYEEEERQRGNFPDRFSGHQFPNYSSELNVNALLLGDSALYLCASSWGRTSQGYTFGSGTRLTVV.

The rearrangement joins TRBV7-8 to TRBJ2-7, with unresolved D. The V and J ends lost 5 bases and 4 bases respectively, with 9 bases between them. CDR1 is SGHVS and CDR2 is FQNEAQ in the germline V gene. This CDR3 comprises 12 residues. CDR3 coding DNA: TGTGCCAGCAGCCTCCAAGCGTACGAGCAGTACTTC. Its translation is CASSLQAYEQYF.

CDR3 protein: CASSRVGEKLFF. DNA of the CDR3: TGTGCCAGCAGCAGGGTAGGGGAAAAACTGTTTTTT. This chain joins TRBV6-5 and TRBJ1-4, with D perhaps TRBD1 (5 bases). Trimming took off 6 bases at V and 8 bases at J, with 10 bases between the two ends. Germline V gives CDR1 MNHEY, CDR2 SVGAGI. The CDR3 is 12 residues long.

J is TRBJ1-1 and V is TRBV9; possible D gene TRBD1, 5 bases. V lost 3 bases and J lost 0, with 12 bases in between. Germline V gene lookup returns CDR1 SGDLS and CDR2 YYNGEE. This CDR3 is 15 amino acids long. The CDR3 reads CASSAGDFMNTEAFF. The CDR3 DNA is TGTGCCAGCAGCGCCGGGGACTTCATGAACACTGAAGCTTTCTTT.

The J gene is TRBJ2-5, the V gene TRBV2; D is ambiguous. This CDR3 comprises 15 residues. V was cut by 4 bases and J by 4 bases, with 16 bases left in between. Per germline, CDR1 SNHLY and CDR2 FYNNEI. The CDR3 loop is CASSGAWPQVETQYF. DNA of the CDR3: TGTGCCAGCAGTGGGGCGTGGCCCCAGGTAGAGACCCAGTACTTC.

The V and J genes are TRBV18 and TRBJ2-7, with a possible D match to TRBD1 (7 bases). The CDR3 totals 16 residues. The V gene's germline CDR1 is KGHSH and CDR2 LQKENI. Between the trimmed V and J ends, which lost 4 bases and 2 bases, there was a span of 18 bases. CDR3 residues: CASSLLGGTETYEQYF. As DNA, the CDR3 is TGTGCCAGCTCACTCCTGGGCGGGACAGAGACCTACGAGCAGTACTTC.

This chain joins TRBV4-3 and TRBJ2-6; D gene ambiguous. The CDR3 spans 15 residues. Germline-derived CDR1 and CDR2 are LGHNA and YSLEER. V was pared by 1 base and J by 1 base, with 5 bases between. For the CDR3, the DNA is TGCGCCAGCAGCCAAGTCCGTTCTGGGGCCAACGTCCTGACTTTC. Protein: CASSQVRSGANVLTF.

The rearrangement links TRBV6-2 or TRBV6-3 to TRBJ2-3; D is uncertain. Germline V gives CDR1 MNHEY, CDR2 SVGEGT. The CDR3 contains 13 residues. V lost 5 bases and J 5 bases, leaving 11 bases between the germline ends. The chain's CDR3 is CASSPRDLDTQYF. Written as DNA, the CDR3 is TGTGCCAGCAGTCCCCGAGACTTAGATACGCAGTATTTT.

CDR3 sequence (DNA): TGTGCCAGCAGTGAAACTCCGACCTACGAGCAGTACTTC. This gives the protein CASSETPTYEQYF. The gene calls are TRBV2 and TRBJ2-7; D uncertain. The CDR3 spans 13 residues. Between the trimmed V and J ends, which lost 2 bases and 2 bases, there was a span of 7 bases. Germline V gene data show CDR1 as SNHLY and CDR2 as FYNNEI. The complete variable domain, with remaining parts taken from reference TRBV2 and TRBJ2-7, reads EPEVTQTPSHQVTQMGQEVILRCVPISNHLYFYWYRQILGQKVEFLVSFYNNEISEKSEIFDDQFSVERPDGSNFTLKIRSTKLEDSAMYFCASSETPTYEQYFGPGTRLTVT.

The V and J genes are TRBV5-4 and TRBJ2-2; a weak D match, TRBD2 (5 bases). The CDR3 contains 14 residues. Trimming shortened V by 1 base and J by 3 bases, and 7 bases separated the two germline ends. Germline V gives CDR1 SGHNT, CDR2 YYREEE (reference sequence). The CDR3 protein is CASSLRRDTGELFF. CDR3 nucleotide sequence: TGTGCCAGCAGCTTGCGGCGGGACACCGGGGAGCTGTTTTTT.

The CDR3 here is CASSALAGVNRDTQYF. Written as DNA, the CDR3 is TGTGCCAGCAGCGCACTAGCGGGAGTAAATCGAGATACGCAGTATTTT. The chain employs TRBV9 and TRBJ2-3; 11 bases align to TRBD2. Germline CDR1 is SGDLS and CDR2 is YYNGEE. The CDR3 consists of 16 residues. After removal of 3 bases from V and 5 bases from J, the junction contained 8 bases not matched to a gene.

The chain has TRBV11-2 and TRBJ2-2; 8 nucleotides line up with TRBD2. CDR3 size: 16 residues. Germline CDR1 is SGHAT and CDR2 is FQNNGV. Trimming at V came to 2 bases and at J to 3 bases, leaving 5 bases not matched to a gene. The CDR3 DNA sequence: TGTGCCAGCAGCTTAACCCTCGGGGGGGACACCGGGGAGCTGTTTTTT. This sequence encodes CASSLTLGGDTGELFF.

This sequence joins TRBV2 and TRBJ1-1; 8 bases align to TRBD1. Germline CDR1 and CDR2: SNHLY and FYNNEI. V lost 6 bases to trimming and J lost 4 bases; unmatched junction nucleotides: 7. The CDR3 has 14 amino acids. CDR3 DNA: TGTGCCAGCAGGGACAGGGATGGAGGCACTGAAGCTTTCTTT. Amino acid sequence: CASRDRDGGTEAFF.

CDR3 sequence: CASGQGPHEQYF. The CDR3, as DNA: TGTGCCTCCGGACAGGGTCCCCACGAGCAGTACTTC. J is TRBJ2-7 and V is TRBV30; TRBD1 matches at 8 bases. Germline CDR1 GTSNPN, CDR2 SVGIG (reference sequence). Trimming cost V 7 bases and J 5 bases; bases outside gene matches: 7. The CDR3 is 12 residues long.

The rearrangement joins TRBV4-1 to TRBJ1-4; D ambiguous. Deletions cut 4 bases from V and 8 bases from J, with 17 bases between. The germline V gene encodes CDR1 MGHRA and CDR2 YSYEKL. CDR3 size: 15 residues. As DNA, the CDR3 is TGCGCCAGCAGCCCCCGGGAGGGTCGGCAGGAAAAACTGTTTTTT. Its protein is CASSPREGRQEKLFF.

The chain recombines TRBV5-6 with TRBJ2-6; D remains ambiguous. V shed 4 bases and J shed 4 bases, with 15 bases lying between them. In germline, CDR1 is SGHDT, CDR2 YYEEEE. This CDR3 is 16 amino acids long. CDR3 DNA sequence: TGTGCCAGCAGCGAAGAGCAGGTGCGCGGGGCCAACGTCCTGACTTTC. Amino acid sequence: CASSEEQVRGANVLTF.

CDR3 protein: CASRPPGQGPETQYF. The CDR3 DNA follows: TGCGCCAGCAGGCCCCCCGGACAGGGACCAGAGACCCAGTACTTC. The chain recombines TRBV10-2 with TRBJ2-5; TRBD1 matches at 8 bases. The ends lost 6 bases at V and 4 bases at J; junction bases unmatched: 10. The V gene's germline CDR1 is WSHSY and CDR2 SAAADI. The CDR3 is 15 residues long.

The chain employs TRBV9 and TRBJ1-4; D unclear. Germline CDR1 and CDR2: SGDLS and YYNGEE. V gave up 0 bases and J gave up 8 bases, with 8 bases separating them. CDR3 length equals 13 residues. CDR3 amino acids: CASSVVAGEKLFF. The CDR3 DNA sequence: TGTGCCAGCAGCGTAGTAGCGGGGGAAAAACTGTTTTTT.

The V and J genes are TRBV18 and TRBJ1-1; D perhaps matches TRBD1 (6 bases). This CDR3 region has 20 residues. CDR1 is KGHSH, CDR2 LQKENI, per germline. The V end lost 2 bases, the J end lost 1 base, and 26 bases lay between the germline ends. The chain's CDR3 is CASSPTQGTVGTGTNTEAFF. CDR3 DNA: TGTGCCAGCTCACCAACCCAAGGGACCGTGGGTACAGGGACGAACACTGAAGCTTTCTTT.

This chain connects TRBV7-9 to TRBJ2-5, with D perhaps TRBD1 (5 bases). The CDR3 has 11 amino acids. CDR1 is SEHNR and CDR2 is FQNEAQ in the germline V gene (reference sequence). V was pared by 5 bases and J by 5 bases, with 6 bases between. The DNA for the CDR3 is TGTGCCAGCAGCCCAGGGGAGACCCAGTACTTC. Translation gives CASSPGETQYF.

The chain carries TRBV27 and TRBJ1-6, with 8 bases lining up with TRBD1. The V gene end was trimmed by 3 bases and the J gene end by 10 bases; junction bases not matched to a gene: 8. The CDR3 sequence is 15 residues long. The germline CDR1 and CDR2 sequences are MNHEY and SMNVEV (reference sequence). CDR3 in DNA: TGTGCCAGCAGTTTGACCGGGACAGGTAGATCACCCCTCCACTTT. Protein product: CASSLTGTGRSPLHF.

The CDR3 protein is CAISTPTGDSGNTIYF. CDR3 bases: TGTGCCATCAGTACCCCGACAGGGGACTCTGGAAACACCATATATTTT. The chain links TRBV10-3 to TRBJ1-3, with 8 positions matching TRBD1. CDR3 length: 16 amino acids. Losses at the gene ends were 5 bases for V and 0 bases for J; bases not matched to a gene: 6. The germline CDR1 and CDR2 sequences are ENHRY and SYGVKD.

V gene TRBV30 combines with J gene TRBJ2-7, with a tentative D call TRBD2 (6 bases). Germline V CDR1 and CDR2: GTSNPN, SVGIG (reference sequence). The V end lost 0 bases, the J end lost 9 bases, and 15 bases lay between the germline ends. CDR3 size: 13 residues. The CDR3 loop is CAWSVGGREPQYF. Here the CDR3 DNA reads TGTGCCTGGAGTGTAGGTGGACGGGAGCCGCAGTACTTC.

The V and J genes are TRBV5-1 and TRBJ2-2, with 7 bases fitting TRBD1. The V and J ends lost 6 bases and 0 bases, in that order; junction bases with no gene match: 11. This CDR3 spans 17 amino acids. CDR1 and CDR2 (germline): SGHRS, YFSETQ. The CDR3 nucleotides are TGCGCCAGCAAAGAGGGGGCAGCCCCCGCGAACACCGGGGAGCTGTTTTTT. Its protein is CASKEGAAPANTGELFF.

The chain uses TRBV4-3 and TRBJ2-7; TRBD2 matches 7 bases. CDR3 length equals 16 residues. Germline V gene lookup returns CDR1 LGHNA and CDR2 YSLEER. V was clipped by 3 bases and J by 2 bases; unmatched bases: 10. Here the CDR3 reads CASSQQSGMPTYEQYF. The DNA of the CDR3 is TGCGCCAGCAGCCAGCAAAGCGGGATGCCGACCTACGAGCAGTACTTC.